This TCR beta chain appears in the sequencing data of a study of glioma-infiltrating T cells after dendritic cell vaccination. The overall study: Between 2003 and 2012, patients got autologous tumor lysate-pulsed dendritic cell vaccines. Monocyte-derived dendritic cells, cultured 7 to 8 days with IL-4 and GM-CSF, were pulsed with autologous tumor lysate.

Germline V lookup: CDR1 SGHTA, CDR2 FQGTGA. CDR3 size: 13 residues. Trimming removed 0 bases at V and 5 bases at J, with 7 bases between. Up to 2 ug genomic DNA was used for TCRB CDR3 amplification. The repertoire was sequenced with immunoSEQ multiplex PCR; TCRdb's copy has only in-frame clones and lacks some. The profile shows fewer than 90,000 clones, 75% to 90% of them singletons. Noted time point: after dendritic cell vaccination, including at tumor progression/relapse. This sample comprised blood, obtained after dendritic cell vaccination. The chain couples TRBV7-3 to TRBJ2-5; D not certain. This TCR was sampled from a human donor with glioblastoma. The CDR3: CASSLTFLETQYF. Written as DNA, the CDR3 is TGTGCCAGCAGCTTAACTTTTCTGGAGACCCAGTACTTC.